This T cell receptor beta chain was captured in a study of T cells after somatic rescue of genetic block. The assay was immunoSEQ multiplex PCR, and TCRdb's table has in-frame clones only and misses some. Counted here are about 88,000 clones, 75% to 90% occurring once; the ten biggest clones make up more than 1.5%. V was shortened by 4 bases and J by 2 bases, with 14 bases between the two germline ends. The CDR3 loop spans 15 amino acids. The germline V gene encodes CDR1 MNHEY and CDR2 SMNVEV (reference sequence). The sequenced sample was peripheral blood mononuclear cells (PBMCs). The sequence was collected from a young woman. The rearrangement uses TRBV27 and TRBJ1-2; the D gene is possibly TRBD1 (5 bases). The DNA of the CDR3 is TGTGCCAGCAGTTCCCCTACCCGGGACAACTATGGCTACACCTTC. This gives the protein CASSSPTRDNYGYTF.